The sequence of this TCR beta chain was determined in a study of regulatory T cells in long-lasting Graves disease. Study-level results: What was studied was peripheral blood only, and not thyroid tissue.

CDR3 size: 15 residues. The germline V and J ends were trimmed by 0 bases and 10 bases, with 19 bases remaining between them. Germline V gives CDR1 GTSNPN, CDR2 SVGIG (reference sequence). This clonotype was detected many times. The antigen is unknown. The time point denotes: newly diagnosed GD, antithyroid drugs for less than 3 months. The authors made the TCR library using RNA they extracted from PBMCs. Investigators prepared the TCR beta libraries by applying iRepertoire HTBI primers and Arm-PCR of CDR3 regions. TCRdb re-analysed the multiplex PCR reads in MiXCR, keeping a single row per CDR3 protein. The sample includes 400,000 to 650,000 distinct CDR3 sequences, about 15% of them seen just once. The same data also went into a second study, on T cells in Graves' hyperthyroidism and ophthalmopathy.

The sequencing used peripheral blood mononuclear cells (PBMCs), collected at new diagnosis, from a patient treated with antithyroid drugs. The TCR comes from a woman between 40 and 65 years old with Graves disease. This sequence joins TRBV30 and TRBJ2-1, with D perhaps matching TRBD1 or TRBD2 (5 bases each). The CDR3 DNA sequence: TGTGCCTGGAGTGTAATGGGGGAAATTGGTGGGGAGCAGTTCTTC. Its protein is CAWSVMGEIGGEQFF.